Listed below are T cell receptor beta chains from one sample, sequenced in a study of blood T cells in healthy people across ages. TCRdb independently ran MiXCR on the 5' RACE reads; one entry per CDR3 protein. The sample gives nearly 800,000 distinct CDR3 sequences, 20% to 30% of which show up once; 3% to 4% is in the top ten. The data were also submitted as part of a second study, on T cells of mothers and their children.

Specimen: blood. The source of these receptors is a boy aged 5-17 years in good health. The CDR3 runs from the conserved cysteine through the conserved F or W. The D gene is left open where the match is weak. Not all rows give a size; the values are once, few, many and, for expanded clones, a class.

V gene,D gene,J gene,clone size,CDR3 DNA,CDR3 protein
TRBV7-2,-,TRBJ1-2,-,TGTGCCAGCAGCCAACAAGTCTGGGCCCAGGACGGCTACACCTTC,CASSQQVWAQDGYTF
TRBV11-2,TRBD1,TRBJ2-5,few,TGTGCCAGCAGCCCCGCCCGGGACAGGGGGCGATGGGAGACCCAGTACTTC,CASSPARDRGRWETQYF
TRBV15,-,TRBJ2-3,-,TGTGCCGTAGGGGGAACTAGCACAGATACGCAGTATTTT,CAVGGTSTDTQYF
TRBV19,-,TRBJ2-5,few,TGTGCCAGTAGTGAGGACACATCGTACCAAGAGACCCAGTACTTC,CASSEDTSYQETQYF
TRBV29-1,TRBD1,TRBJ1-4,-,TGCAGCGCCCAGGACAGGGTAGAAGAAAAACTGTTTTTT,CSAQDRVEEKLFF
TRBV4-3,-,TRBJ1-5,once,TGCGCCAGCAGCCAATCACCCGGGCAGGGAAGTCAGCCCCAGCATTTT,CASSQSPGQGSQPQHF
TRBV29-1,-,TRBJ2-1,few,TGCAGCGTTGGCTACTACAATGAGCAGTTCTTC,CSVGYYNEQFF
TRBV15,-,TRBJ1-3,-,TGTGCCACCAGCAAAGAAAATGCTGGAAACACCATATATTTT,CATSKENAGNTIYF
TRBV6-2/TRBV6-3,-,TRBJ2-5,-,TGTGCCAGCGGACGAGGGGGGGAGACCCAGTACTTC,CASGRGGETQYF
TRBV6-6,-,TRBJ2-7,few,TGTGCCAGCAGTTACTCGGCTCGTGCCTACGAGCAGTACTTC,CASSYSARAYEQYF
TRBV12-3/TRBV12-4,-,TRBJ2-5,few,TGTGCCAGCAGTTTAACCTTAGGGGTTGGACAAGAGACCCAGTACTTC,CASSLTLGVGQETQYF
TRBV3-1,TRBD1,TRBJ1-4,once,TGTGCCAGCAGCTCCGAAACCGGGACAGGGGAGGAAAAACTGTTTTTT,CASSSETGTGEEKLFF
TRBV4-3,TRBD2,TRBJ2-1,few,TGCGCCAGCAGCTTTTATAGCGGGAAAGGGTATGAGCAGTTCTTC,CASSFYSGKGYEQFF
TRBV19,TRBD1,TRBJ2-1,-,TGTGCCAGTCGACAGGGGGCACTCGGTGATACCCCCTACAATGAGCAGTTCTTC,CASRQGALGDTPYNEQFF
TRBV28,-,TRBJ2-2,few,TGTGCCAGCAGTTTAACTTGGTCCGGGGAGCTGTTTTTT,CASSLTWSGELFF
TRBV7-2,TRBD2,TRBJ2-3,many,TGTGCCAGCAGCTTAGTTGGGGGGGACACAGATACGCAGTATTTT,CASSLVGGDTDTQYF
TRBV28,-,TRBJ2-7,few,TGTGCCAGCGGAGAGGGAGCGGAATTTTCCTACGAGCAGTACTTC,CASGEGAEFSYEQYF
TRBV12-3/TRBV12-4,-,TRBJ1-4,few,TGTGCCAGCAGCCTGTCGGCAGCTGTTAATGAGGGACTGTTTTTT,CASSLSAAVNEGLFF
TRBV12-3/TRBV12-4,-,TRBJ2-3,few,TGTGCCAGCAGTACACTCAGCACAGATACGCAGTATTTT,CASSTLSTDTQYF
TRBV5-1,TRBD1,TRBJ2-4,-,TGCGCCAGCAGCTTGGAGACAGGGCGGGCCAAAAACATTCAGTACTTC,CASSLETGRAKNIQYF
TRBV12-3/TRBV12-4,-,TRBJ1-2,-,TGTGCCAGCAGTTTTATGGGAAATGGCTACACCTTC,CASSFMGNGYTF
TRBV6-1,TRBD1,TRBJ2-5,few,TGTGCCAGCAGTGGATCCGGGACAGGCGGAGGAGAGACCCAGTACTTC,CASSGSGTGGGETQYF
TRBV10-3,-,TRBJ2-7,few,TGTGCCATCAGTGAGACAGGATCCGGGGGTTACGAGCAGTACTTC,CAISETGSGGYEQYF
TRBV4-2,TRBD2,TRBJ2-5,-,TGTGCCAGCAGCCACGAGCTAGCGGTGGGTGAGACCCAGTACTTC,CASSHELAVGETQYF
TRBV6-6,-,TRBJ1-4,-,TGTGCCTCCGAGGGGACGGATGAAAAACTGTTTTTT,CASEGTDEKLFF
TRBV4-2,-,TRBJ2-1,-,TGTGCCAGCAGTCCGCAGGGCTACACCTACAATGAGCAGTTCTTC,CASSPQGYTYNEQFF
TRBV29-1,-,TRBJ2-7,few,TGCAGCGTTGTGGATGATGGGGCCTACGAGCAGTACTTC,CSVVDDGAYEQYF
TRBV20-1,-,TRBJ2-7,few,TGCAGTGCTAGTTCGGGGAAACCCTACGAGCAGTACTTC,CSASSGKPYEQYF
TRBV12-3/TRBV12-4,-,TRBJ2-7,-,TGTGCCAGCAGTTTAATCTCCCCTGGCATCGACGAGCAGTACTTC,CASSLISPGIDEQYF
TRBV4-3,-,TRBJ1-6,-,TGCGCCAGCAGCCAAGTTTGGGGTTTCAATAATTCACCCCTCCACTTT,CASSQVWGFNNSPLHF
TRBV15,-,TRBJ1-4,-,TGTGCCACCAGCAGATATGCAACTAATGAAAAACTGTTTTTT,CATSRYATNEKLFF
TRBV5-1,-,TRBJ2-5,-,TGCGCCAGCAGCTCGGCCTCATGGGAGACCCAGTACTTC,CASSSASWETQYF
TRBV12-3/TRBV12-4,-,TRBJ2-5,-,TGTGCCAGCACCTGGGACTCTCAAGAGACCCAGTACTTC,CASTWDSQETQYF
TRBV5-6,TRBD2,TRBJ2-3,-,TGTGCCAGCAGCTCCCGGGGGGGGAACACAGATACGCAGTATTTT,CASSSRGGNTDTQYF
TRBV27,-,TRBJ1-1,-,TGTGCCAGCAGTTTATCGGGCTTGCAGTGGATGAACACTGAAGCTTTCTTT,CASSLSGLQWMNTEAFF
TRBV12-3/TRBV12-4,TRBD2,TRBJ2-7,-,TGTGCCAGCAGTTGGTACTTAGCTAGCGGAACCTACGAGCAGTACTTC,CASSWYLASGTYEQYF
TRBV6-6,TRBD1,TRBJ1-5,-,TGTGCCAGCAGGGACAGGGGCTTTCAGCCCCAGCATTTT,CASRDRGFQPQHF
TRBV20-1,-,TRBJ2-3,-,TGCAGTGCTAGAGATTCAGTTACAGATACGCAGTATTTT,CSARDSVTDTQYF
TRBV6-2/TRBV6-3,-,TRBJ2-7,-,TGTGCCAGCAGTACATCTACAGTCGGCGCCTACGAGCAGTACTTC,CASSTSTVGAYEQYF
TRBV7-3,-,TRBJ1-4,few,TGTGCCAGCAGCGGGTTGGTAATCCCAACTAATGAAAAACTGTTTTTT,CASSGLVIPTNEKLFF
TRBV20-1,TRBD2,TRBJ2-5,-,TGCAGTGCTAGTCTCGTGCCTAGCGGGGAGACCCAGTACTTC,CSASLVPSGETQYF
TRBV4-3,-,TRBJ2-7,few,TGCGCCAGCAGCCATCGGCGGGGCCCCTACGAGCAGTACTTC,CASSHRRGPYEQYF
TRBV7-2,-,TRBJ2-4,few,TGTGCCAGCAACCTCGGACTCCCGGGGCGAGACATTCAGTACTTC,CASNLGLPGRDIQYF
TRBV5-1,-,TRBJ1-2,-,TGCGCCAGCAGCTCCAATAACTATGGCTACACCTTC,CASSSNNYGYTF
TRBV20-1,-,TRBJ2-3,-,TGCAGTGTCCCGCCAGGCGGGGCTATAGGCGCAGATACGCAGTATTTT,CSVPPGGAIGADTQYF